The source of this T cell receptor beta chain is a study of shared clonotypes between healthy human individuals. General study points: Even with large depth, rarefaction showed that sorted-subset sequencing was incomplete. Among donors, sharing of clonotypes was expected to be affected by sequencing depth.

Details on this clone: The antigen is not known.

Germline loops: CDR1 SQVTM, CDR2 ANQGSEA. V gave up 3 bases and J gave up 1 base, with 11 bases separating them. CDR3 size: 14 residues. In replicate PCRs of sorted subsets, 150 to 200 ng DNA, tens of thousands of T cell genomes, was used. Source study methods: Owing to the provision of junction-only sequences devoid of quality scores by immunoSEQ, filtering differed. Only in-frame clones appear in the TCRdb table, and some are missing; sequencing was by immunoSEQ multiplex PCR. The D gene and trimming were derived from the DNA, and the V and J assignments and clone size from that table. The table includes 550,000 to 700,000 clones, around 73% detected once.

The clonotype was recovered from a woman in her twenties or thirties in good health. The sequenced material came from memory CD4+ T cells sorted from blood. The subset was: CD45RA-negative fraction. The V gene is TRBV29-1, the J gene TRBJ2-3; possible D gene TRBD2, 5 bases. CDR3 nucleotide sequence: TGCAGCGTTGAGAGCGGTCCCGGCACAGATACGCAGTATTTT. This gives the protein CSVESGPGTDTQYF.